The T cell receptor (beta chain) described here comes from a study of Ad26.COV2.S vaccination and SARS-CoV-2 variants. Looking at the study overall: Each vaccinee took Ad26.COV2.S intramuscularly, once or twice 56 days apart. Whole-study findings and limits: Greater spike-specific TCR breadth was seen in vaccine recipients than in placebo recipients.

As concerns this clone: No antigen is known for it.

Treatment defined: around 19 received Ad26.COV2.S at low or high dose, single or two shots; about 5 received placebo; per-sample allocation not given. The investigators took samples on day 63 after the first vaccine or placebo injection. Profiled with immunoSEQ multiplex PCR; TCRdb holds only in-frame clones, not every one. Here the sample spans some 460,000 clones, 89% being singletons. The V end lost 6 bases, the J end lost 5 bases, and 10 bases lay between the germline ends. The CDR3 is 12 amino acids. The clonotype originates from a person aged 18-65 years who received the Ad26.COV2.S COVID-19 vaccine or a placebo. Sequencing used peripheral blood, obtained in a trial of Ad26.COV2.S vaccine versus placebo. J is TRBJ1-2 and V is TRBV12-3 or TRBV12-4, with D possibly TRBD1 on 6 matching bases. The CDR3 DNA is TGTGCCAGCAGCCGACAGGTTTATGGCTACACCTTC. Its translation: CASSRQVYGYTF.